The T cell receptor (beta chain) described here comes from a study of OX40 agonist ivuxolimab in advanced cancers. As for the study in general: Patients received the agonistic anti-OX40 (CD134) antibody ivuxolimab.

V was cut by 2 bases and J by 5 bases, with 12 bases left in between. The CDR3 runs 15 residues. Per germline, CDR1 LNHDA and CDR2 SQIVND (reference sequence). The table came from immunoSEQ multiplex PCR; TCRdb's copy has only in-frame clones and leaves some out. The sample includes 45,000 to 60,000 clones, 88% of them seen just once. The input for sequencing was CD4+ or CD8+ T cells sorted from blood, taken in a trial of the OX40 agonist ivuxolimab. The clonotype was recovered from an adult with an advanced solid tumor such as melanoma, head and neck, liver or kidney cancer. The rearrangement links TRBV19 to TRBJ2-2; TRBD1 might be the D (6 bases). The CDR3 nucleotides are TGTGCCAGTAGTATACAGGACAGTATTACCGGGGAGCTGTTTTTT. Translating it yields CASSIQDSITGELFF.